This T cell receptor (beta chain) came from a study of post-analysis software for immune sequencing data. To note about this clonotype: Antigen: not known.

Incorporated into the TCR beta cDNA libraries were unique molecular identifiers, which served to reduce PCR and sequencing biases. Around 500,000 cDNA molecules were obtained per 1 to 10 million input T cells. TCRdb independently ran MiXCR on the PCR reads; one entry per CDR3 protein. There are approximately 730,000 distinct CDR3 sequences in the sample; less than 35% occur only once, and approximately 0.6% lies in the top ten. Germline trimming cut 8 bases from V and 3 bases from J; bases unmatched to any gene: 9. There are 14 residues in the CDR3. Germline V gives CDR1 MNHNS, CDR2 SASEGT. The study, taken as a whole, reports: In patients, roughly 5 TRBV segments were more frequent than in controls, with TRBV5-6, TRBV5-1 and TRBV20-1 among them.

The TCR was taken from a girl under 18 with multiple sclerosis. Material: blood. This chain links TRBV6-1 with TRBJ2-7; 8 positions agree with TRBD1. The CDR3 DNA reads as TGTGCCAGCGGAGACAGGGGAGAAATCTACGAGCAGTACTTC. It codes for CASGDRGEIYEQYF.